Detailed here is one T cell receptor beta chain. The antigen is not known. The data stem from a study of T cell clonotyping in hematopoietic cell transplantation. Regarding the study as a whole: Without cell sorting, CD4 versus CD8 contributions remain unresolved. Graft donor and pretransplant recipient Inverse Simpson Index values predicted broader posttransplant TCR diversity. After transplant, recipient diversity fell while pathologically expanded clonotypes grew through day 180.

TCRdb's table, derived via immunoSEQ multiplex PCR, lists solely in-frame clones and lacks some. Among roughly 48,000 clones listed, approximately 78% were seen once. V dropped 9 bases and J dropped 3 bases, with 12 bases sitting between them. CDR3 length: 13 residues. The germline CDR1 and CDR2 sequences are LNHDA and SQIVND (reference sequence). Time point meaning: recipient sample about 28 days before transplant, after cytoreduction. Recipient blood drawn about 28 days pretransplant and days 30, 100, 180 after. Sequencing used peripheral blood mononuclear cells, obtained before stem cell transplant. The clonotype originates from a man between 60 and 70 years old with myelodysplastic syndrome. Some clones in this sample may be carry-over from other donors' samples. The gene calls are TRBV19 and TRBJ1-3; TRBD1 is a possible D gene (6 bases). The CDR3 DNA is TGTGCCAGCCGTCAGGGGCGTGGAAACACCATATATTTT. It codes for CASRQGRGNTIYF. The whole variable domain, filled in from reference TRBV19 and TRBJ1-3, reads DGGITQSPKYLFRKEGQNVTLSCEQNLNHDAMYWYRQDPGQGLRLIYYSQIVNDFQKGDIAEGYSVSREKKESFPLTVTSAQKNPTAFYLCASRQGRGNTIYFGEGSWLTVV.